The sequence of this T cell receptor beta chain was determined in a study of CD8 T cells in Susac syndrome. V was pared by 5 bases and J by 0 bases, with 7 bases of the junction left unmatched. The CDR3 is made up of 16 amino acids. Germline assignment: CDR1 SNHLY and CDR2 FYNNEI. CD8+ and CD4+ T cells circulating in blood were sequenced for TCR beta. It was negative isolation that provided the CD8+ and CD4+ T cells, whereas TEMRA cells were enriched by FACS. RNA, at about 0.45 to 1 ug, was reverse transcribed with random hexamers. Amplification of TCR beta CDR3 was carried out by immunoSEQ multiplex PCR, which covered 54 Vbeta and 13 Jbeta segments. TCRdb fed the immunoSEQ multiplex PCR reads into MiXCR, producing one record per CDR3 protein. The data hold 120,000 or so distinct CDR3 sequences, with around 94% observed a single time.

The chain uses TRBV2 and TRBJ1-5; 7 bases line up with TRBD1. Sequenced material: CD8+ T cells from PBMCs. This sequence was found in a human donor with Susac syndrome. The CDR3 reads CASSNRGRYSNQPQHF. CDR3 in DNA: TGTGCCAGCAGTAACAGGGGTAGATATAGCAATCAGCCCCAGCATTTT. Using reference TRBV2 and TRBJ1-5 for the parts outside the CDR3, the full variable domain is EPEVTQTPSHQVTQMGQEVILRCVPISNHLYFYWYRQILGQKVEFLVSFYNNEISEKSEIFDDQFSVERPDGSNFTLKIRSTKLEDSAMYFCASSNRGRYSNQPQHFGDGTRLSIL.